Here is one TCR beta chain with its context. Its antigen is still unknown. This entry belongs to a study of cytomegalovirus exposure and HLA in healthy donors. Study-wide findings and caveats: One variant, a missense change in DCLRE1C, was linked in a later analysis to TCR beta V- and J-gene trimming.

PCR used 60 Vbeta primers and 13 Jbeta primers. Some clones are missing from TCRdb's copy, which holds only in-frame ones; the method was immunoSEQ multiplex PCR. The listing contains 100,000 to 150,000 clones. Material for sequencing was PBMCs. The TCR comes from a woman aged 40 to 50 in good health and CMV-seronegative.

CDR3 protein: CASSDQGQSYGYTF. The CDR3 nucleotides read TGTGCCAGCAGCGACCAGGGACAAAGCTATGGCTACACCTTC. The rearrangement uses TRBV9 and TRBJ1-2; a possible D gene is TRBD1 (6 bases). Deletions cut 3 bases from V and 4 bases from J, with 13 bases between. This CDR3 has 14 residues. CDR1 is SGDLS, CDR2 YYNGEE, per germline. Combining the CDR3 with reference TRBV9 and TRBJ1-2 gives the whole variable domain DSGVTQTPKHLITATGQRVTLRCSPRSGDLSVYWYQQSLDQGLQFLIQYYNGEERAKGNILERFSAQQFPDLHSELNLSSLELGDSALYFCASSDQGQSYGYTFGSGTRLTVV.